These 9 T cell receptor beta chains came from one sample sequenced in a study of shared clonotypes between healthy human individuals (TCRdb year 2020). The method behind the library was the immunoSEQ multiplex PCR assay. TCRdb stores this immuneACCESS table with in-frame sequences only. Part of the clones is absent; in the studies checked, under half of the shortfall reflects unresolved V genes, and no reason is known for the rest. The sample table holds 2 million to 2.5 million clones, of which 85% to 95% were seen once. Together, the top ten hold 0.3% to 0.45% of the sample. Sequenced input: naive CD4+ T cells from PBMCs. Interpreted using the paper, the cell subset or site label stands for: CD45RA+ positively selected. The receptors derive from a man aged 18 to 30 in good health. Some clones in this sample may be carry-over from other donors' samples.

J is TRBJ1-1 and V is TRBV6-6; D is uncertain. The ends were cut back, 5 bases at V and 4 bases at J, with 11 bases in the middle. The CDR3 consists of 13 residues. From germline, CDR1 is MNHNY and CDR2 SVGAGI (reference sequence). CDR3 amino acids: CASSLLVGTEAFF. The CDR3 DNA follows: TGTGCCAGCAGTCTACTGGTGGGCACTGAAGCTTTCTTT.

This CDR3 reads CASSSLQAGYYGYTF. CDR3 in DNA: TGTGCCAGCAGTTCCCTGCAGGCGGGGTACTATGGCTACACCTTC. The chain joins TRBV27 to TRBJ1-2; D is undetermined. The germline CDR1 and CDR2 sequences are MNHEY and SMNVEV (reference sequence). V was clipped by 4 bases and J by 3 bases, with 15 bases between them. This CDR3 is built from 15 residues.

The V gene is TRBV19, the J gene TRBJ1-1; no firm D call. The CDR3 is made up of 14 amino acids. V dropped 6 bases and J dropped 1 base, with 12 bases sitting between them. Germline V lookup: CDR1 LNHDA, CDR2 SQIVND (reference sequence). The CDR3 loop is CASSSGRWNTEAFF. The CDR3 nucleotides are TGTGCCAGTAGCTCGGGCAGATGGAACACTGAAGCTTTCTTT. Full variable domain (rest looked up from reference TRBV19 and TRBJ1-1): DGGITQSPKYLFRKEGQNVTLSCEQNLNHDAMYWYRQDPGQGLRLIYYSQIVNDFQKGDIAEGYSVSREKKESFPLTVTSAQKNPTAFYLCASSSGRWNTEAFFGQGTRLTVV.

The V gene is TRBV28, the J gene TRBJ1-1; D unresolved. The CDR3 is 15 amino acids. V lost 4 bases and J lost 10, with 22 bases in between. Germline-derived CDR1 and CDR2 are MDHEN and SYDVKM. The CDR3 DNA is TGTGCCAGCAGTTCGATACACGACACCGCTTGGGGAGCTTTCTTT. Its translation is CASSSIHDTAWGAFF.

The chain couples TRBV4-1 to TRBJ2-1; 13 bases agree with TRBD2. CDR1 and CDR2 (germline): MGHRA, YSYEKL. Trimming took 2 bases from V and 1 from J; bases not matched to a gene: 11. The CDR3 runs to 20 residues. DNA for the CDR3: TGCGCCAGCAGCCAACTACTAGCGGGAGGGAACCCGGAATCCTACAATGAGCAGTTCTTC. Its protein product is CASSQLLAGGNPESYNEQFF.

For this clone: The sample has other DNA sequences that encode this CDR3 too. The chain has TRBV5-4 and TRBJ2-2; the D is unclear. This CDR3 comprises 15 residues. V gave up 0 bases and J gave up 2 bases, with 8 bases separating them. CDR1 and CDR2 from the germline V gene are SGHNT and YYREEE (reference sequence). The CDR3 DNA is TGTGCCAGCAGCTTGGGGACCCCCAACACCGGGGAGCTGTTTTTT. Amino acid sequence: CASSLGTPNTGELFF.

The chain is built from TRBV28 and TRBJ2-1; 14 nucleotides line up with TRBD2. V gave up 3 bases and J gave up 3 bases; unmatched junction bases: 13. This CDR3 is 20 amino acids long. Looked up from germline, CDR1 is MDHEN and CDR2 is SYDVKM. DNA of the CDR3: TGTGCCAGCAGTTTCCCCGGGACTAGCGGGAGTCGTTCTCTCTACAATGAGCAGTTCTTC. It is translated as CASSFPGTSGSRSLYNEQFF.

The rearrangement uses TRBV5-1 and TRBJ1-3; tentatively, D is TRBD1 (5 bases). The V gene's germline CDR1 is SGHRS and CDR2 YFSETQ. The length of the CDR3 is 17 residues. The V end lost 4 bases, the J end lost 0 bases, and 17 bases lay between the germline ends. This chain's CDR3 is CASSTSLTASSGNTIYF. CDR3 coding DNA: TGCGCCAGCAGCACCTCCCTGACAGCGAGCTCTGGAAACACCATATATTTT.

The chain links TRBV18 to TRBJ2-7; 9 bases are a match to TRBD1. Germline V gives CDR1 KGHSH, CDR2 LQKENI. V dropped 2 bases and J dropped 4; count of bases not matched to a gene: 6. This CDR3 has 15 amino acids. The CDR3 nucleotides are TGTGCCAGCTCACCAGCGACTGGACAGGGGTACGAGCAGTACTTC. As protein: CASSPATGQGYEQYF.